This T cell receptor (beta chain) was documented in a study of identical twins. Trimming took 0 bases from V and 4 from J; bases not matched to a gene: 8. Germline lookup yields CDR1 MGHRA and CDR2 YSYEKL. CDR3 length: 18 amino acids. This clonotype was seen a handful of times. Antigen: not known. General study points: A lower insertion count was a feature of abundant cord blood beta clonotypes, with no such feature in memory repertoires. Conclusions leaned on cross-sectional statistical analysis and did not track the same donors over time.

MiXCR, run by TCRdb on the 5' RACE reads, gives a single entry per CDR3 protein. This sample carries approximately 620,000 distinct CDR3 sequences, more than 6.5% of them seen once, and the ten largest clones take 0.75% to 1%. These data also formed part of another study, on yellow fever vaccine responses in identical twins.

Input material: PBMCs. The J gene is TRBJ2-5, the V gene TRBV4-1, with 13 bases fitting TRBD2. The clonotype originates from a woman between 18 and 30 years old in good health. The CDR3 coding sequence is TGCGCCAGCAGCCAAGAAAGGACTAGCGGGGGACCCCCAGAGACCCAGTACTTC. It yields the protein CASSQERTSGGPPETQYF.